This T cell receptor (beta chain) came from a study of cytomegalovirus exposure and HLA in healthy donors. The donors were part of the validation cohort of roughly 110 subjects. That cohort was separate from the first cohort, which comprised roughly 670 subjects. Points on this clone: Its target is unknown.

V was cut by 6 bases and J by 6 bases, with 18 bases left in between. Germline V gene data show CDR1 as SNHLY and CDR2 as FYNNEI. This CDR3 comprises 15 residues. Study-wide results and limits: Testing in vitro showed a few CMV-associated chains specific for CMV antigens. Listed as cytomegalovirus-associated were 150 to 200 TCR beta chains.

Method: immunoSEQ multiplex PCR; TCRdb's copy keeps in-frame clones and lacks some. The table records some 170,000 clones, about 89% of them present only once. The TCR sequence derives from a man aged 25 to 45 in good health and CMV-seropositive. The specimen was PBMCs. The rearrangement links TRBV2 to TRBJ1-5, with D perhaps TRBD1 (6 bases). For the CDR3, the DNA is TGTGCCAGCAGAGTACAGGGTCTCCGGGGTCAGCCCCAGCATTTT. It encodes CASRVQGLRGQPQHF.